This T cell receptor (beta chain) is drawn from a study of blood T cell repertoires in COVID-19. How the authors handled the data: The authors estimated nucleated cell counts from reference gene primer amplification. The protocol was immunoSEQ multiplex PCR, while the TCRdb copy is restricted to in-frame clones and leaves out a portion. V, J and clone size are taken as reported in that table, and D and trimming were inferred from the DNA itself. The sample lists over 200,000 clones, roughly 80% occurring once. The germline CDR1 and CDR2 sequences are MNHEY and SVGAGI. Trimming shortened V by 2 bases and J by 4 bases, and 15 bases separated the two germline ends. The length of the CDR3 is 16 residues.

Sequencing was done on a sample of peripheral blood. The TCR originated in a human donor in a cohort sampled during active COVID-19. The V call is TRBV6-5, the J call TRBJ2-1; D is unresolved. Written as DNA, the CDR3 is TGTGCCAGCAGTTACGCACTCCAACCCCAATACAATGAGCAGTTCTTC. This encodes CASSYALQPQYNEQFF.